The clone carrying this T cell receptor beta chain showed up just a few times. Its antigen is not known. V dropped 7 bases and J dropped 2; count of bases not matched to a gene: 6. Germline values: CDR1 SQVTM, CDR2 ANQGSEA. The CDR3 is 15 amino acids. After template switching added a universal primer site, the resulting cDNA carried unique molecular identifiers. TCRdb reprocessed the 5' RACE reads via MiXCR and lists one record per CDR3 protein. The sample consists of approximately 690,000 distinct CDR3 sequences, 6.1% of them appearing once. The sample belongs to a study of identical twins. Findings and limits, study-wide: Out-of-frame sharing of TCR alpha in monozygotic twins was underestimated by models. There were fewer insertions in abundant cord blood beta clonotypes, but memory repertoires showed no such pattern. Researchers caution that invariant MAIT and iNKT cells could partly confound zero-insertion analyses.

The chain uses TRBV29-1 and TRBJ2-1, with 12 bases that match TRBD2. This TCR was recovered from a man aged 18 to 29 in good health. Sequencing input: naive T cells sorted from blood. This CDR3 is CSARTSGATYNEQFF. The DNA of the CDR3 is TGCAGCGCAAGGACTAGCGGGGCCACCTACAATGAGCAGTTCTTC.